Following are 7 T cell receptor beta chains from one sample sequenced in a study of blood T cell repertoires in COVID-19. Assay used: immunoSEQ multiplex PCR; TCRdb lists only in-frame clones, some missing. The table has under 85,000 clones, roughly 82% seen once. Sequences were obtained from peripheral blood. The receptor source for this set is a human donor in a cohort sampled during active COVID-19.

The V gene is TRBV3-1 (or the pseudogene TRBV3-2), the J gene TRBJ2-7; D is unresolved. Germline assignment: CDR1 LGHDT and CDR2 YNNKEL (reference sequence). The CDR3 covers 13 residues. Trimming pared 6 bases from V and 0 bases from J, leaving 9 bases between. CDR3 DNA sequence: TGTGCCAGCAGGCGACTGAGCTCCTACGAGCAGTACTTC. Amino acid sequence: CASRRLSSYEQYF.

This chain connects TRBV6-1 to TRBJ2-7; D gene unclear. The CDR3 totals 13 residues. V was pared by 3 bases and J by 6 bases, with 12 bases between. The V gene's germline CDR1 is MNHNS and CDR2 SASEGT. CDR3 DNA sequence: TGTGCCAGCAGTGAGTACGCGAGCTCCGAGCAGTACTTC. As protein: CASSEYASSEQYF.

This clone appeared a single time. The rearrangement links TRBV4-1 to TRBJ2-5; the D is unclear. The length of the CDR3 is 14 residues. The germline V gene has CDR1 MGHRA and CDR2 YSYEKL. V lost 1 base and J 1 base, leaving 7 bases between the germline ends. The CDR3 DNA sequence: TGCGCCAGCAGCCAAGTACAGATCCAAGAGACCCAGTACTTC. Its translation is CASSQVQIQETQYF.

This clone was seen more than once but under ten times. The V call is TRBV5-6, the J call TRBJ1-2; possible D gene TRBD1, 6 bases. Germline V lookup: CDR1 SGHDT, CDR2 YYEEEE. The CDR3 contains 15 residues. Trimming left V 1 base short and J 6 bases short, with 16 bases between. The CDR3 region is CASSLPGQSRDGYTF. The DNA for the CDR3 is TGTGCCAGCAGCTTGCCGGGACAAAGTCGGGATGGCTACACCTTC. Full variable domain (missing parts from reference TRBV5-6 and TRBJ1-2): DAGVTQSPTHLIKTRGQQVTLRCSPKSGHDTVSWYQQALGQGPQFIFQYYEEEERQRGNFPDRFSGHQFPNYSSELNVNALLLGDSALYLCASSLPGQSRDGYTFGSGTRLTVV.

V and J are TRBV10-1 and TRBJ2-1; 10 positions agree with TRBD1. The CDR3 contains 16 residues. Trimming at V came to 0 bases and at J to 4 bases, leaving 3 bases not matched to a gene. Germline loops: CDR1 WNHNN, CDR2 SYGVQD (reference sequence). This CDR3 is CASSESRTGGYNEQFF. The CDR3 nucleotides are TGCGCCAGCAGTGAGTCCCGGACAGGGGGGTACAATGAGCAGTTCTTC.

The V call is TRBV11-2, the J call TRBJ2-7, with a possible D match to TRBD1 (6 bases). V lost 10 bases and J lost 6, with 25 bases in between. Looked up from germline, CDR1 is SGHAT and CDR2 is FQNNGV. The length of the CDR3 is 15 residues. The CDR3, as DNA: TGTGCCACCACAGCCGTAGGGCCCCCAGGGGCCGAGCAGTACTTC. It codes for CATTAVGPPGAEQYF.

This rearrangement joins TRBV29-1 to TRBJ2-1, with TRBD2 matching 10 bases. There are 15 residues in the CDR3. The germline V gene encodes CDR1 SQVTM and CDR2 ANQGSEA. With 5 bases clipped from V and 6 bases from J, the junction kept 10 bases outside the gene matches. The CDR3 DNA reads as TGCAGCGTTCCTTACCTAGCGGGGGACGTCAATGAGCAGTTCTTC. Translated: CSVPYLAGDVNEQFF.